The TCR beta chain under discussion was sequenced for a study of blood T cells in healthy people across ages. Study-level background: The capture of about one barcoded beta molecule per two T cells was achieved by template switching. Whole-study results and caveats: Naive T cell percentage showed a strong correlation with the diversity of TCR beta. Unsorted PBMCs blocked a conclusive comparison of naive and antigen-experienced cells.

This clonotype has only a few counts. Its target is unknown. Germline values: CDR1 PRHDT, CDR2 FYEKMQ (reference sequence). The CDR3 runs 16 residues. V shed 5 bases and J shed 6 bases, with 20 bases lying between them. The authors ran a second PCR of about 7 to 12 cycles using a sample-barcoded 5' primer and a J-beta primer mix. A template-switch adaptor with 12 random nucleotides tagged each cDNA molecule. Each CDR3 protein gets one entry after TCRdb re-called the 5' RACE reads with MiXCR. The sample has about 830,000 distinct CDR3 sequences; approximately 59% are singletons. Sequencing used blood. This receptor was identified in a man aged 25 to 40 in good health. The chain carries TRBV13 and TRBJ2-1; no definite D call. The CDR3 sequence is CASSLTTGAIGNEQFF. CDR3 bases: TGTGCCAGCAGCCTTACAACCGGAGCTATTGGCAATGAGCAGTTCTTC.